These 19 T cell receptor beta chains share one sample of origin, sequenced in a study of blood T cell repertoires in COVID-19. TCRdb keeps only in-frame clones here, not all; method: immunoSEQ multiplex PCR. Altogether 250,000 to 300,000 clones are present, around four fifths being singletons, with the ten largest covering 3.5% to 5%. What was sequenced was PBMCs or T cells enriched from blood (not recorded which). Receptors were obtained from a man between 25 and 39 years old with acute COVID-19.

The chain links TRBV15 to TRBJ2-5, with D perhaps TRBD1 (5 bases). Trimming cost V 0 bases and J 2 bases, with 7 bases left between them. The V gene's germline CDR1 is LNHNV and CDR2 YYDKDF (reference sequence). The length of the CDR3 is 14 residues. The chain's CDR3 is CATSRDGAQETQYF. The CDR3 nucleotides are TGTGCCACCAGCAGAGATGGGGCTCAAGAGACCCAGTACTTC. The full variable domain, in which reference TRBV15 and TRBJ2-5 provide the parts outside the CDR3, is DAMVIQNPRYQVTQFGKPVTLSCSQTLNHNVMYWYQQKSSQAPKLLFHYYDKDFNNEADTPDNFQSRRPNTSFCFLDIRSPGLGDTAMYLCATSRDGAQETQYFGPGTRLLVL.

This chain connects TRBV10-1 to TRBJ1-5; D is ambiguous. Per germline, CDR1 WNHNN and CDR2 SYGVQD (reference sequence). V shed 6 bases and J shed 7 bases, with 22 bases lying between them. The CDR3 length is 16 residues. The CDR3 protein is CASRKGGGKVLQPQHF. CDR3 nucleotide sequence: TGCGCCAGCAGGAAGGGCGGAGGGAAGGTGTTGCAGCCCCAGCATTTT.

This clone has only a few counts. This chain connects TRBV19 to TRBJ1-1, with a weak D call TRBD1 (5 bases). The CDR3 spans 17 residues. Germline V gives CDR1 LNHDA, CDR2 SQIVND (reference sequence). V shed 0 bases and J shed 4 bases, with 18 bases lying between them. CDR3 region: CASSIDYFRQRGTEAFF. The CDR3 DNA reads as TGTGCCAGTAGTATAGACTACTTCCGTCAAAGGGGCACTGAAGCTTTCTTT.

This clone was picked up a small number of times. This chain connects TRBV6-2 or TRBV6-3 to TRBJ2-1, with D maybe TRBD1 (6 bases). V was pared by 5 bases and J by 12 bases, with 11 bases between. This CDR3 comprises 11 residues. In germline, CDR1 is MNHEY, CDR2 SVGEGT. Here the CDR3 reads CASSQGPMQFF. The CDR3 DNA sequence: TGTGCCAGCAGTCAGGGGCCCATGCAGTTCTTC.

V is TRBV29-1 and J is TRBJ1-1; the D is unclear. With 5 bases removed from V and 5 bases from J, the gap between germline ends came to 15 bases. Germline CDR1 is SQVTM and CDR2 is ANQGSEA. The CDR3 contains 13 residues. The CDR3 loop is CSVSRAVETEAFF. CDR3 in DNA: TGCAGCGTTAGCCGCGCTGTCGAAACTGAAGCTTTCTTT. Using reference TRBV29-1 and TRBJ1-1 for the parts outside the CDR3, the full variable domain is SAVISQKPSRDICQRGTSLTIQCQVDSQVTMMFWYRQQPGQSLTLIATANQGSEATYESGFVIDKFPISRPNLTFSTLTVSNMSPEDSSIYLCSVSRAVETEAFFGQGTRLTVV.

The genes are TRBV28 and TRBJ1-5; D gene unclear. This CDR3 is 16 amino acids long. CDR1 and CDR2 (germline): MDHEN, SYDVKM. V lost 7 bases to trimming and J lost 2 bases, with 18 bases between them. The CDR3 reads CASNPPKLRGNQPQHF. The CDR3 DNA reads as TGTGCCAGCAACCCCCCCAAGCTCCGGGGCAATCAGCCCCAGCATTTT.

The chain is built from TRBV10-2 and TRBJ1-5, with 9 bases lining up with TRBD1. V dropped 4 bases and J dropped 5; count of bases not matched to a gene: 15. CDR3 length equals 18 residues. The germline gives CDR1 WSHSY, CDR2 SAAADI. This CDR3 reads CASSVVPGQGLSDQPQHF. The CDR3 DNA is TGCGCCAGCAGTGTCGTCCCGGGACAGGGCTTAAGTGATCAGCCCCAGCATTTT.

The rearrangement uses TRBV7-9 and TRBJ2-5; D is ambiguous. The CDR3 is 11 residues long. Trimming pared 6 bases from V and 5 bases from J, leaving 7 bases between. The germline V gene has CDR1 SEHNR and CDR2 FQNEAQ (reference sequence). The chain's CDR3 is CASSQLETQYF. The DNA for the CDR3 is TGTGCCAGCAGTCAGTTGGAGACCCAGTACTTC.

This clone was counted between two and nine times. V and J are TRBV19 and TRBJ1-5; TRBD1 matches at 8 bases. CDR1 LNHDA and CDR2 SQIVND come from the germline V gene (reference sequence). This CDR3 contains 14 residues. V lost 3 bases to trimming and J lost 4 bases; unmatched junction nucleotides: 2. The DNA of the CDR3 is TGTGCCAGTAGTATCCGGACAGGGAATCAGCCCCAGCATTTT. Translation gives CASSIRTGNQPQHF.

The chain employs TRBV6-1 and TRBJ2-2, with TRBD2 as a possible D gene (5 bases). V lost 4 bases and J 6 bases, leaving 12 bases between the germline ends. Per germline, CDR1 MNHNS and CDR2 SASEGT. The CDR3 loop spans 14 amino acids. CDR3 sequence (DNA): TGTGCCAGCAGTGTAGCGCGAGGGCCCGGGGAGCTGTTTTTT. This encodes CASSVARGPGELFF.

The CDR3 is CASSPAPGQPQHF. In nucleotides, the CDR3 is TGTGCCAGCTCACCGGCTCCGGGTCAGCCCCAGCATTTT. The chain couples TRBV18 to TRBJ1-5; unclear D gene. V was trimmed by 3 bases and J by 6 bases, leaving 9 bases between them. From germline, CDR1 is KGHSH and CDR2 LQKENI. This CDR3 spans 13 amino acids.

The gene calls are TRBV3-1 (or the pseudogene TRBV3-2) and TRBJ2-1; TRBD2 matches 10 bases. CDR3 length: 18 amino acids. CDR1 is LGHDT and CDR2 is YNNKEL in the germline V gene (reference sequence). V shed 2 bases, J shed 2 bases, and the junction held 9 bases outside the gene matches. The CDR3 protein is CASSQRKLSGGAYNEQFF. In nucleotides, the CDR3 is TGTGCCAGCAGCCAACGGAAGCTAAGCGGGGGGGCCTACAATGAGCAGTTCTTC.

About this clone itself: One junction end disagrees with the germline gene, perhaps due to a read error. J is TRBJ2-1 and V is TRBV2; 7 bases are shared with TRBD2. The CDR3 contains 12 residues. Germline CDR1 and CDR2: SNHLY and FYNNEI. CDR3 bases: TGTGCCAGCAGTGGTGAGCGGGGTTACCCCCTCTTC. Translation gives CASSGERGYPLF.

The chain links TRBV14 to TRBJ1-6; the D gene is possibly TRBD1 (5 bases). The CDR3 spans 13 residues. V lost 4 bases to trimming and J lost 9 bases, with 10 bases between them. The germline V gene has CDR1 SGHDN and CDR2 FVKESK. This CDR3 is CASSLWGGSPLHF. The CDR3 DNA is TGTGCCAGCAGCCTGTGGGGGGGTTCACCCCTCCACTTT.

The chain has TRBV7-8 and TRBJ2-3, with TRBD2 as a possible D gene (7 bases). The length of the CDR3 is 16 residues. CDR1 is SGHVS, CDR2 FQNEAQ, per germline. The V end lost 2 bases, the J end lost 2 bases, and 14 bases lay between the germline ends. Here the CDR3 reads CASSLPEGGYTDTQYF. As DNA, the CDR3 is TGTGCCAGCAGCTTACCCGAGGGGGGGTACACAGATACGCAGTATTTT.

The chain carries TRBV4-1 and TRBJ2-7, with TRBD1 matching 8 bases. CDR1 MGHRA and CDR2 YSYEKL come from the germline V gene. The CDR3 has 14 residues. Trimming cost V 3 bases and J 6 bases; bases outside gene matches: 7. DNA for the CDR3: TGCGCCAGCAGCCAGGCACAGGGGGTGGGCGAGCAGTACGTC. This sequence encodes CASSQAQGVGEQYV.

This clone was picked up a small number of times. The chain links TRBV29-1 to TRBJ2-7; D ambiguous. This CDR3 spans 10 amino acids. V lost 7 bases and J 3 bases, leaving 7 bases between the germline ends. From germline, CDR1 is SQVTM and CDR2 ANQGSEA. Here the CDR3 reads CSGDNYEQYV. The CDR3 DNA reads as TGCAGCGGTGATAACTACGAGCAGTACGTC.

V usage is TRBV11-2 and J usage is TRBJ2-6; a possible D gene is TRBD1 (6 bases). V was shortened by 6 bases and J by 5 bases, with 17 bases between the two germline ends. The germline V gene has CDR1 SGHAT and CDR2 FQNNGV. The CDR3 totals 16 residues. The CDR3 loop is CASRAEMGARANVLTF. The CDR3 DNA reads TGTGCCAGCAGAGCTGAGATGGGGGCTCGGGCCAACGTCCTGACTTTC.

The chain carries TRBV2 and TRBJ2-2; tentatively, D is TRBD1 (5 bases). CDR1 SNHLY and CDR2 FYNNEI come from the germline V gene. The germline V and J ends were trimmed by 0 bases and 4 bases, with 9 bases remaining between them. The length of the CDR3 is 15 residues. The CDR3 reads CASSEAGRGTGELFF. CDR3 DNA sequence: TGTGCCAGCAGTGAAGCGGGAAGGGGCACCGGGGAGCTGTTTTTT.